The entry that follows covers one TCR beta chain sequence. The sample comes from a study of T-cell reconstitution after alpha-beta-depleted transplantation in children. TCRbeta library preparation incorporated unique molecular identifiers. TCRdb reprocessed the PCR reads with MiXCR, giving one entry per CDR3 protein. The sample shows some 490,000 distinct CDR3 sequences, 12% of them seen only once. The TCR originated in a human donor who donated a stem cell graft to a child with combined immunodeficiency. The sequencing used PBMCs from the stem cell graft donor, collected from the stem cell graft.

The CDR3 sequence: CASSIERGFRHNEQFF. The CDR3 DNA reads as TGTGCCAGTAGTATAGAGCGGGGATTTAGGCACAATGAGCAGTTCTTC. The V and J genes are TRBV19 and TRBJ2-1, with D possibly matching TRBD2 (6 bases). V dropped 0 bases and J dropped 5 bases, with 14 bases sitting between them. The germline gives CDR1 LNHDA, CDR2 SQIVND (reference sequence). This CDR3 region has 16 residues.